This T cell receptor (beta chain) was profiled in a study of blood T cell repertoires in COVID-19. This CDR3 is 19 amino acids long. Germline lookup yields CDR1 MNHEY and CDR2 SVGEGT. Germline trimming cut 3 bases from V and 1 base from J; bases unmatched to any gene: 11. Assay: immunoSEQ multiplex PCR; the TCRdb copy retains only in-frame clones and omits some. The data show around 270,000 clones, with about 86% seen just once and approximately 2% held by the top ten. The chain is built from TRBV6-2 or TRBV6-3 and TRBJ1-5; 11 bases are shared with TRBD1. The sequencing input was peripheral blood. The TCR was taken from a man between 25 and 39 years old with active or convalescent COVID-19. CDR3 nucleotides: TGTGCCAGCAGTTATCTCCGGGACAGGGGGTTAGAGAGCAATCAGCCCCAGCATTTT. It is translated as CASSYLRDRGLESNQPQHF.